This is a list of T cell receptor beta chains from one sample in a study of T cell responses to AZD1222 COVID-19 vaccine. Assay: immunoSEQ multiplex PCR; the TCRdb copy retains only in-frame clones and omits some. The table shows 100,000 to 120,000 clones, with about 88% occurring only once. The sequenced sample was peripheral blood, obtained on day 0 of AZD1222 vaccination. The receptors originated from an adult in good health. CDR3s include the opening cysteine and the closing phenylalanine or tryptophan. Expanded clones are given a class, and other clones once, few, many or no size at all.

NA,TRBJ1-5,TRBV7-6,CASSLGAASNQPQHF
NA,TRBJ2-7,TRBV11-2,CASSSLGGSYEQYF
NA,TRBJ1-6,TRBV2,CAGSKGATGISPLHF
NA,TRBJ1-6,TRBV30,CAWSVESPLHF
NA,TRBJ1-5,TRBV27,CASSKSEGLGNQPQHF
NA,TRBJ1-6,TRBV5-1,CASSFLPPGTVDSPLHF
NA,TRBJ2-2,TRBV19,CASSISGRTGELFF
NA,TRBJ2-2,TRBV3-1/TRBV3-2,CASSQLAGGTGELFF
NA,TRBJ1-2,TRBV27,CASSLTWERGGYTF
few,TRBJ1-4,TRBV30,CAWSRGTATNEKLFF
few,TRBJ2-7,TRBV19,CASSKLRDIVHEQYF
NA,TRBJ2-7,TRBV30,CAWSTTSGAEQYF
NA,TRBJ1-2,TRBV7-9,CASSLVANYGYTF
NA,TRBJ1-5,TRBV15,CATSSETGGPRDSNQPQHF
once,TRBJ2-1,TRBV2,CASSDPGHQFF
NA,TRBJ1-4,TRBV18,CASSPGLGVEKLFF
once,TRBJ1-1,TRBV25-1,CASSDPLRGSGTEAFF
NA,TRBJ1-4,TRBV7-9,CASSFTTNEKLFF
NA,TRBJ2-1,TRBV29-1,CSVDQGTGLFF
once,TRBJ1-2,TRBV16,CASSQSAGLYNYGYTF
NA,TRBJ2-7,TRBV7-9,CASSTQVGGPFEQYF
NA,TRBJ1-2,TRBV10-2,CASSESWQGASGYTF
NA,TRBJ1-1,TRBV18,CASSPQGAPTEAFF
NA,TRBJ2-7,TRBV19,CASRRGTKDWEQYF
NA,TRBJ2-4,TRBV3-1/TRBV3-2,CASSQGAANIQYF
NA,TRBJ1-4,TRBV7-9,CASSFYRELSGFEKLFF
NA,TRBJ1-2,TRBV29-1,CSVEGQGVGYTF
NA,TRBJ2-7,TRBV5-5,CASSSAAGTPIYEQYF
NA,TRBJ1-5,TRBV4-1,CASSQESYSNQPQHF